Below are 10 T cell receptor beta chains sequenced from a single sample in a study of OX40 agonist ivuxolimab in advanced cancers. Produced via immunoSEQ multiplex PCR; TCRdb's table is partial and in-frame only. Of approximately 35,000 clones listed, around nine tenths are singletons. The input for sequencing was CD4+ or CD8+ T cells sorted from blood, taken in a trial of the OX40 agonist ivuxolimab. The receptors here all came from an adult with an advanced solid tumor such as melanoma, head and neck, liver or kidney cancer.

This clone appeared once. V is TRBV18 and J is TRBJ2-2; possible D gene TRBD1, 5 bases. This CDR3 region has 12 residues. Germline V gives CDR1 KGHSH, CDR2 LQKENI. V lost 4 bases, J lost 5 bases, and 5 bases lay in between. The CDR3, as DNA: TGTGCCAGCTCACAGGGGACCGGGGAGCTGTTTTTT. It codes for CASSQGTGELFF.

The gene calls are TRBV19 and TRBJ1-1; D call uncertain. The CDR3 runs to 13 residues. Germline CDR1 LNHDA, CDR2 SQIVND (reference sequence). Trimming removed 0 bases from V and 7 bases from J, with 9 bases in between. CDR3 in amino acids: CASSIDLKDEAFF. Here the CDR3 DNA reads TGTGCCAGTAGTATAGATCTGAAGGATGAAGCTTTCTTT.

The rearrangement joins TRBV6-6 to TRBJ2-3; TRBD2 might be the D (6 bases). This CDR3 contains 14 residues. The V and J ends lost 5 bases and 3 bases respectively, with 12 bases between them. CDR1 is MNHNY and CDR2 is SVGAGI in the germline V gene (reference sequence). In DNA, the CDR3 is TGTGCCAGCAGTGGACCTGGGAGGACAGATACGCAGTATTTT. This sequence encodes CASSGPGRTDTQYF.

V gene TRBV19 combines with J gene TRBJ2-7; possible D gene TRBD2, 6 bases. This CDR3 comprises 13 residues. Trimming removed 3 bases from V and 3 bases from J, with 9 bases in between. CDR1 and CDR2 from the germline V gene are LNHDA and SQIVND (reference sequence). For the CDR3, the DNA is TGTGCCAGTAGTATGGGCGGGGACTACGAGCAGTACTTC. Amino acid sequence: CASSMGGDYEQYF. Together with reference TRBV19 and TRBJ2-7, the CDR3 gives the full variable domain: DGGITQSPKYLFRKEGQNVTLSCEQNLNHDAMYWYRQDPGQGLRLIYYSQIVNDFQKGDIAEGYSVSREKKESFPLTVTSAQKNPTAFYLCASSMGGDYEQYFGPGTRLTVT.

The chain has TRBV6-5 and TRBJ1-1, with D unclear. Germline V lookup: CDR1 MNHEY, CDR2 SVGAGI. V was trimmed by 3 bases and J by 5 bases, leaving 10 bases between them. The CDR3 spans 13 residues. The DNA for the CDR3 is TGTGCCAGCAGTTATCCGGGTGGGACTGAAGCTTTCTTT. This gives the protein CASSYPGGTEAFF.

The chain carries TRBV21-1 and TRBJ2-3; the table gives TRBD2 as D, unverified against the DNA. TRBV21-1 is a listed pseudogene. This CDR3 is built from 13 residues. The CDR3 coding sequence is TGTGCCAGCAGCAAAGTTTATCCAGATACGCAGTATTTT. Its protein product is CASSKVYPDTQYF.

The V and J genes are TRBV7-9 and TRBJ1-2; 8 positions agree with TRBD1. Germline V lookup: CDR1 SEHNR, CDR2 FQNEAQ (reference sequence). Germline trimming cut 4 bases from V and 8 bases from J; bases unmatched to any gene: 12. This CDR3 has 15 residues. The DNA of the CDR3 is TGTGCCAGCAGCTACAAGACAGGGGACGCTTGGGGCTACACCTTC. This encodes CASSYKTGDAWGYTF.

J is TRBJ2-5 and V is TRBV11-2; D is undetermined. V was pared by 4 bases and J by 4 bases, with 19 bases between. This CDR3 is 16 amino acids long. Germline lookup yields CDR1 SGHAT and CDR2 FQNNGV. The CDR3 spells CASSSTAALRGETQYF. The CDR3 DNA sequence: TGTGCCAGCAGCTCAACGGCCGCATTGCGTGGAGAGACCCAGTACTTC.

V gene TRBV21-1 combines with J gene TRBJ2-5; the table assigns TRBD2, which was not confirmed against the DNA. TRBV21-1 is classified as a pseudogene. This CDR3 spans 19 amino acids. CDR3 amino acids: CASSKDGGGEWGHRETQYF. In DNA, the CDR3 is TGTGCCAGCAGCAAAGATGGCGGGGGGGAATGGGGCCATCGGGAGACCCAGTACTTC.

The chain combines TRBV4-2 with TRBJ2-7; 11 bases align to TRBD1. The CDR3 sequence is 14 residues long. Losses at the gene ends were 4 bases for V and 5 bases for J; bases not matched to a gene: 4. The V gene's germline CDR1 is LGHNA and CDR2 YNFKEQ. The CDR3 DNA reads TGTGCCAGCAGCCTTCGGACAGGGGGCAACGAGCAGTACTTC. It specifies CASSLRTGGNEQYF.